Listed below are T cell receptor beta chains from one sample, sequenced in a study of T cells in Graves' hyperthyroidism and ophthalmopathy. TCRdb called the multiplex PCR reads again in MiXCR, with one record for every CDR3 protein. The table lists about 380,000 distinct CDR3 sequences, roughly 12% of them singletons. The specimen was blood. These receptor sequences come from a man between 25 and 39 years old with Graves' hyperthyroidism that later progressed to Graves' ophthalmopathy. Each CDR3 is given with its conserved first and last residue. Each record gives: D gene, V gene, J gene, clone size, CDR3 DNA, CDR3 protein. D genes are given only for firm matches. Only some rows state a clone size, as once, few, many or a class for expanded clones.

-	TRBV6-6	TRBJ2-7	many	TGTGCCAGCAGTTACAAAGCGTTGGGGACCTACGAGCAGTACTTC	CASSYKALGTYEQYF
TRBD2	TRBV20-1	TRBJ2-1	many	TGCAGTGGCAAGACTAGCAGGGCCGAGCAGTTCTTC	CSGKTSRAEQFF
TRBD1	TRBV7-9	TRBJ1-2	many	TGTGCCAGCAGCCCCCCGACAGGGTATGGCTACACCTTC	CASSPPTGYGYTF
TRBD1	TRBV11-3	TRBJ2-1	few	TGTGCCAGCAGCTTAGGGTGGACAGGGAGCAAAAATGAGCAGTTCTTC	CASSLGWTGSKNEQFF
-	TRBV7-2	TRBJ1-1	many	TGTGCCAGCAGCTTAGCAGGGGAGAGAACTGAAGCTTTCTTT	CASSLAGERTEAFF
-	TRBV27	TRBJ2-4	once	TGTGCCAGCAGTCTGGGGTCGGGACACTTATTAGCCAAAAACATTCAGTACTTC	CASSLGSGHLLAKNIQYF
TRBD2	TRBV20-1	TRBJ2-7	few	TGCAGTGCTAGAGAAAGAGGGAGGGGTTACGAGCAGTACTTC	CSARERGRGYEQYF
-	TRBV5-5	TRBJ2-7	few	TGTGCCAGCAGCTTGGCGAGACAGGCCTCCTACGAGCAGTACTTC	CASSLARQASYEQYF
-	TRBV12-5	TRBJ1-2	-	TGTGCTAGTGGTTTGGACCGATCGCGGGGATATGGCTACACCTTC	CASGLDRSRGYGYTF
-	TRBV30	TRBJ2-7	-	TGTGCCTGGACAACACAGTCCTACGAGCAGTACTTC	CAWTTQSYEQYF
-	TRBV20-1	TRBJ1-5	many	TGCAGTGCTATCAAGGGGGGCAATCAGCCCCAGCATTTT	CSAIKGGNQPQHF
-	TRBV11-1	TRBJ1-6	-	TGTGCCAGCAGCTCCCGAGGGACCGTCTATAATTCACCCCTCCACTTT	CASSSRGTVYNSPLHF
TRBD1	TRBV24-1	TRBJ1-1	many	TGTGCCACCAGTGATCCGACAGGGGGGAACACTGAAGCTTTCTTT	CATSDPTGGNTEAFF
TRBD1	TRBV12-3/TRBV12-4	TRBJ2-2	-	TGTGCCAGCAGGACAGGGTCCACCGGGGAGCTGTTTTTT	CASRTGSTGELFF
-	TRBV7-9	TRBJ1-1	many	TGTGCCAGCAGCCAGGTTGCGGTTCGCAACACTGAAGCTTTCTTT	CASSQVAVRNTEAFF
-	TRBV6-1	TRBJ2-4	few	TGTGCCAGCAGTGAGCAAGGGGTCCCCCTCGGAAACATTCAGTACTTC	CASSEQGVPLGNIQYF
TRBD1	TRBV19	TRBJ2-3	-	TGTGCCAGTAGTAGACCGGGACAGGGGGCAGCAGATACGCAGTATTTT	CASSRPGQGAADTQYF
-	TRBV9	TRBJ2-1	-	TGTACCAGCAGCGTAGGGGACAACTCGTTGCAGTTCTTC	CTSSVGDNSLQFF
TRBD2	TRBV6-1	TRBJ2-7	-	TGTGCCAGCAGTAATTTAGCGGGGTACGAGCAGTACTTC	CASSNLAGYEQYF
-	TRBV6-1	TRBJ2-7	few	TGTGCCAGCAGTGTCCGGGACTTCCGCTCCTACGAGCAGTACTTC	CASSVRDFRSYEQYF
-	TRBV6-1	TRBJ2-1	-	TGTGCCAGCAGTGACAGAATTAAGAACAATGAGCAGTTCTTC	CASSDRIKNNEQFF
TRBD2	TRBV7-7	TRBJ2-1	-	TGTGCCAGCAGCTTAGGGCCACCGGGACTAGCGGCCGATGAGCAGTTCTTC	CASSLGPPGLAADEQFF
-	TRBV20-1	TRBJ1-2	many	TGCAGTGCTAATACCGGACAGCGGTATGGCTACACCTTC	CSANTGQRYGYTF
-	TRBV20-1	TRBJ1-1	many	TGCAGTGCTAGAGGTTTACAGGGAGACGGCACTGAAGCTTTCTTT	CSARGLQGDGTEAFF
-	TRBV6-9	TRBJ2-1	-	TGTGCCAGCAGTTATCCTCCAAGAAACTCCTACAATGAGCAGTTCTTC	CASSYPPRNSYNEQFF
-	TRBV6-1	TRBJ2-6	-	TGTGCCAGCAGTGGACTAGGGCCTGGCTCTGGGGCCAACGTCCTGACTTTC	CASSGLGPGSGANVLTF
-	TRBV7-9	TRBJ1-2	few	TGTGCCAGCAGCTTAAAGATGAGGGGCCTCAACTATGGCTACACCTTC	CASSLKMRGLNYGYTF
TRBD2	TRBV7-7	TRBJ2-5	many	TGTGCTAGCAGCTTTGGGAGCGGGGGGGCGGAGACCCAGTACTTC	CASSFGSGGAETQYF
-	TRBV7-8	TRBJ1-4	few	TGTGCCAGCAGCCCTGGTAGAGGGCCGCCTAATGAAAAACTGTTTTTT	CASSPGRGPPNEKLFF
-	TRBV20-1	TRBJ2-1	many	TGCAGTGCTAGGTTCGCGGGACCGAGCTCCTACAATGAGCAGTTCTTC	CSARFAGPSSYNEQFF
TRBD1	TRBV7-9	TRBJ1-1	few	TGTGCCAGCAGCCCCGGGGTAGGGGGCTTTGTCACTGAAACTTTCTTT	CASSPGVGGFVTETFF
-	TRBV6-1	TRBJ1-2	many	TGTGCCAGCAGTGCCGGTGTGGGCGAGTATGGCTACACCTTC	CASSAGVGEYGYTF
TRBD1	TRBV24-1	TRBJ2-7	-	TGTGCCACCAGTGCAGACAGGGGACGGGGCTACGAGCAGTACTTC	CATSADRGRGYEQYF
-	TRBV28	TRBJ1-6	-	TGTGCCAGCAGTACGGGACGGGCACCTATTAATTCACCCCTCCACTTT	CASSTGRAPINSPLHF
-	TRBV5-1	TRBJ1-1	many	TGCGCCAGCAGTCGGGGGGGAATTACGATGAACACTGAAGCTTTCTTT	CASSRGGITMNTEAFF
TRBD1	TRBV2	TRBJ2-3	few	TGTGCCAGCAGTGAGGGACAGGTAGCAGATACGCAGTATTTT	CASSEGQVADTQYF
TRBD2	TRBV28	TRBJ2-7	many	TGTGCCAGCATAGGGACTAGCGGACCCCCGTTTTACGAGCAGTACTTC	CASIGTSGPPFYEQYF
-	TRBV20-1	TRBJ2-7	many	TGCAGTGCTCCCCTGGCGTATAGCTCCTACGAGCAGTACTTC	CSAPLAYSSYEQYF
-	TRBV18	TRBJ1-6	few	TGTGCCAGCTCACTGGACAGATTCAATTCACCCCTCCACTTT	CASSLDRFNSPLHF
TRBD1	TRBV11-2	TRBJ2-7	many	TGTGCCAGCAGCGTCGGGACAGGGAAAGCCTACGAGCAGTACTTC	CASSVGTGKAYEQYF
TRBD1	TRBV10-2	TRBJ1-1	-	TGCGCCAGCATAACAGGGGCACAGAACACTGAAGCTTTCTTT	CASITGAQNTEAFF
TRBD1	TRBV14	TRBJ2-7	-	TGTGCCAGCAGCTTCTCGACAGGGATGAGGTCCTACGAGCAGTACTTC	CASSFSTGMRSYEQYF
TRBD1	TRBV28	TRBJ2-4	-	TGTGCCAGCAGTTATGGGGGACAGGGGAACATTCAGTACTTC	CASSYGGQGNIQYF
-	TRBV24-1	TRBJ1-5	many	TGTGCCACCAGACAGGCCCCTGGACAGTCGGATCAGCCCCAGCATTTT	CATRQAPGQSDQPQHF
TRBD2	TRBV6-1	TRBJ2-1	many	TGTGCCAGCACCCCGGATAGCGGGGGAAATGAGCAGTTCTTC	CASTPDSGGNEQFF
-	TRBV4-1	TRBJ1-5	-	TGCGCCAGCAGTAAGACAGGAGTTCCCACTCAGCCCCAGCATTTT	CASSKTGVPTQPQHF
TRBD1	TRBV25-1	TRBJ2-2	few	TGTGCCAGCAGTGAATCGTTGGGGCAGGGGGCGTGGACCGGGGAGCTGTTTTTT	CASSESLGQGAWTGELFF
TRBD1	TRBV20-1	TRBJ1-2	-	TGCAGTGCTAATCGGGACAGGGGCGGAATTGGCTGCACCTTC	CSANRDRGGIGCTF
-	TRBV20-1	TRBJ1-3	many	TGCAGTGCCCCATCCGAGGGGTCAGGAAACACCATATATTTT	CSAPSEGSGNTIYF
-	TRBV28	TRBJ1-2	-	TGTGCCAGCAGTTTGGCCAGGGGCACTTTTAACTATGGCTACACCTTC	CASSLARGTFNYGYTF
TRBD1	TRBV6-1	TRBJ2-2	-	TGTGCCAGCAAGATGATTACAGGGGAGACCGGGGAGCTGTTTTTT	CASKMITGETGELFF
-	TRBV27	TRBJ1-5	many	TGTGCCAGCAGTTTAGACGGGATTCAGCCCCAGCATTTT	CASSLDGIQPQHF
-	TRBV29-1	TRBJ1-1	few	TGCAGCGTTACTAGGGGGTGGAACACTGAAGCTTTCTTT	CSVTRGWNTEAFF
-	TRBV12-3/TRBV12-4	TRBJ1-1	many	TGTGCCAGCAGTTTAGCCTGGAACACTGAAGCTTTCTTT	CASSLAWNTEAFF
TRBD1	TRBV20-1	TRBJ2-5	many	TGCAGTGCAGACGACAGGGGGACGGAGACCCAGTACTTC	CSADDRGTETQYF